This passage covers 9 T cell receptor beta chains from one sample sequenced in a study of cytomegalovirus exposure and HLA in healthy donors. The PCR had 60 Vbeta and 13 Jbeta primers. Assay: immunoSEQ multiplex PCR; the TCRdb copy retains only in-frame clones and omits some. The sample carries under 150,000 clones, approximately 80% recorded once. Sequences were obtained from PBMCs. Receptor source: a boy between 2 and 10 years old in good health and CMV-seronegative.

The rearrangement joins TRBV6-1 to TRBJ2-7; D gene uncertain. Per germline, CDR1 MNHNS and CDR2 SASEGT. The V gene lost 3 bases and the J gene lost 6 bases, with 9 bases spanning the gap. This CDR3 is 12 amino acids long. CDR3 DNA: TGTGCCAGCAGTGAGGGCCTGCCCGAGCAGTACGTC. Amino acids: CASSEGLPEQYV.

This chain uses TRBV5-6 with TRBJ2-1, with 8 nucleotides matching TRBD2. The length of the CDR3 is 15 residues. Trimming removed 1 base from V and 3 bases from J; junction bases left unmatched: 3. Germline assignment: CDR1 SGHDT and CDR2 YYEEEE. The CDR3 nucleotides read TGTGCCAGCAGCTTGACTAGCGGCGACTACAATGAGCAGTTCTTC. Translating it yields CASSLTSGDYNEQFF.

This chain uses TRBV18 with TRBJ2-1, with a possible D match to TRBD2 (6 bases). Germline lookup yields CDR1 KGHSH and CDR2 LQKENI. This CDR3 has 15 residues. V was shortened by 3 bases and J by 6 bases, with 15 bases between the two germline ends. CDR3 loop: CASSPWGQGGNEQFF. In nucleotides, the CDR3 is TGTGCCAGCTCACCTTGGGGCCAGGGAGGCAATGAGCAGTTCTTC.

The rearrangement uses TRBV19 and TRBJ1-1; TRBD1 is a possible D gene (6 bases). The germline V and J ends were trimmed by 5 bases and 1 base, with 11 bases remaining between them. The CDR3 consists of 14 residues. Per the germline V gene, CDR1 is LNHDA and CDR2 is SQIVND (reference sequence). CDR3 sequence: CASSFWTANTEAFF. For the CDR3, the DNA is TGTGCCAGTAGTTTTTGGACAGCGAACACTGAAGCTTTCTTT.

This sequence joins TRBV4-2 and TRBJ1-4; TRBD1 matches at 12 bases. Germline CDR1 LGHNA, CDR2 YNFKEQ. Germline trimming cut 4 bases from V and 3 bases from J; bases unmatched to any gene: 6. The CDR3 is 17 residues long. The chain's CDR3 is CASSPRDRGQANEKLFF. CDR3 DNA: TGTGCCAGCAGCCCCCGGGACAGGGGGCAAGCTAATGAAAAACTGTTTTTT.

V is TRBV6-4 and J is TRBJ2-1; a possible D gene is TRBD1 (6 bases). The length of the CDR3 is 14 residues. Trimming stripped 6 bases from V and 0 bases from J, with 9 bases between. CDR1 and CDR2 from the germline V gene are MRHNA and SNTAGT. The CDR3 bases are TGTGCCAGCAGCAGGACAGCCTCCTACAATGAGCAGTTCTTC. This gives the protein CASSRTASYNEQFF.

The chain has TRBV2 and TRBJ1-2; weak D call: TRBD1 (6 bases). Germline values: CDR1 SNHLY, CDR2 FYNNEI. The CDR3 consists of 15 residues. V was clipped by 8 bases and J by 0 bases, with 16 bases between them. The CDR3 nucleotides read TGTGCCAGCTTTGTCAGACAGGCGACTAACTATGGCTACACCTTC. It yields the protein CASFVRQATNYGYTF.

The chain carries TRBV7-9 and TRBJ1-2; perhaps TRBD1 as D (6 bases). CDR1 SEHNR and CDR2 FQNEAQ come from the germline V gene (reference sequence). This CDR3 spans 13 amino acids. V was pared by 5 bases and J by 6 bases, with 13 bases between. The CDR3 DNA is TGTGCCAGCAGCCCCGGGACATATAATGGCTACACCTTC. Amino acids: CASSPGTYNGYTF.

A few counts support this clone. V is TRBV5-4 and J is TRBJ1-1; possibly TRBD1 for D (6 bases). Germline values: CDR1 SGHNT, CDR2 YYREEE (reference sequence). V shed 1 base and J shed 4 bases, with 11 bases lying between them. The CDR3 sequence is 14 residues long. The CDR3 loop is CASSLLDRSTEAFF. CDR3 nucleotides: TGTGCCAGCAGCTTGTTAGACAGGAGCACTGAAGCTTTCTTT.